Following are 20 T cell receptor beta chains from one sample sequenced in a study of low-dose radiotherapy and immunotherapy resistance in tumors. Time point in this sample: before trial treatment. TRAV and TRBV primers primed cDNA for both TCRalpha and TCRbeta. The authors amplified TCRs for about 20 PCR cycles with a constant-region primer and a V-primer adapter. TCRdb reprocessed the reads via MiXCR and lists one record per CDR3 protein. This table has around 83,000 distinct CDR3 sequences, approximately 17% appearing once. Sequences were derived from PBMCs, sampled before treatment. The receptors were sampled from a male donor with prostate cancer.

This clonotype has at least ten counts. The CDR3 reads CASSVNGGGVGDTQYF. CDR3 sequence (DNA): TGTGCCAGCAGCGTAAATGGGGGCGGGGTAGGAGATACGCAGTATTTT. V usage is TRBV9 and J usage is TRBJ2-3; D tentatively reads TRBD1 or TRBD2 (6 bases each). V was pared by 1 base and J by 5 bases, with 17 bases between. In germline, CDR1 is SGDLS, CDR2 YYNGEE. The CDR3 totals 16 residues.

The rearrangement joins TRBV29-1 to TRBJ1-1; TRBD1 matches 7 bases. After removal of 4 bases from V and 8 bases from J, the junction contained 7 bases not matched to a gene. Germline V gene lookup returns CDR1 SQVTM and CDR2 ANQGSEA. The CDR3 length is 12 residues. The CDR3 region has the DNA TGCAGCGTTGGACAGGGTGGTACAGAAGCTTTCTTT. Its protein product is CSVGQGGTEAFF.

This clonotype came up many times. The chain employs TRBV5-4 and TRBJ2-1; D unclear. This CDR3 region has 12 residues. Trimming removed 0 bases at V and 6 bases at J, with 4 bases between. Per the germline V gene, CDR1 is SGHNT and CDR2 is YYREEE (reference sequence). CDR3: CASSLVVNEQFF. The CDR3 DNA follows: TGTGCCAGCAGCTTGGTGGTCAATGAGCAGTTCTTC.

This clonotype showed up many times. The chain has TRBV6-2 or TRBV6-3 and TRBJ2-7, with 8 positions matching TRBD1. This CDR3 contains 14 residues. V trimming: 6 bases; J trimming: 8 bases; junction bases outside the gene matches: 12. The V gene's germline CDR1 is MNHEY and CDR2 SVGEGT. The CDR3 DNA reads TGTGCCAGCAGCCGCGGGACAGGCTTAGGCAAGCAGTACTTC. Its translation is CASSRGTGLGKQYF.

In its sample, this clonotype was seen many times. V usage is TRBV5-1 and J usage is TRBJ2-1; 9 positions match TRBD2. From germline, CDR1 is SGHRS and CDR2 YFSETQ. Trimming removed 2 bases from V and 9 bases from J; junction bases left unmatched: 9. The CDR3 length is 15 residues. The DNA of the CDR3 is TGCGCCAGCAGCTTTCGAGTAGCGGGAGATGGTGAGCAGTTCTTC. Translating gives CASSFRVAGDGEQFF.

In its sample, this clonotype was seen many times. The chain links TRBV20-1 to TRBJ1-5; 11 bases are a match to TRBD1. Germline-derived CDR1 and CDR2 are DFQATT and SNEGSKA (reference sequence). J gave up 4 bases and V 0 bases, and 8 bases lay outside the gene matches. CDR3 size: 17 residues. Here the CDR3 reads CSARDAGQGASNQPQHF. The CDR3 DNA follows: TGCAGTGCTAGAGATGCAGGACAGGGGGCTTCAAATCAGCCCCAGCATTTT.

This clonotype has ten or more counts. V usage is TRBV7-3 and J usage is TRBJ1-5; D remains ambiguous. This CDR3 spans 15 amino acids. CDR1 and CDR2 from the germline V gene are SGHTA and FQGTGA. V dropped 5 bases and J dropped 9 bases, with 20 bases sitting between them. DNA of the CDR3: TGTGCCAGCAGCCTCCCCTTCAGGACGGGGATGCCCCAGCATTTT. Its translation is CASSLPFRTGMPQHF.

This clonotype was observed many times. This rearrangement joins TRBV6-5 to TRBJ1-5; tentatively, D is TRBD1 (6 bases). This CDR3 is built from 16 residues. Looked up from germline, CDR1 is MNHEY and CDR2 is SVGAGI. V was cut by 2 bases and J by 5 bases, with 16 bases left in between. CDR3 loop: CASSYGQPDGDQPQHF. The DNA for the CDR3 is TGTGCCAGCAGTTACGGACAGCCGGATGGAGATCAGCCCCAGCATTTT.

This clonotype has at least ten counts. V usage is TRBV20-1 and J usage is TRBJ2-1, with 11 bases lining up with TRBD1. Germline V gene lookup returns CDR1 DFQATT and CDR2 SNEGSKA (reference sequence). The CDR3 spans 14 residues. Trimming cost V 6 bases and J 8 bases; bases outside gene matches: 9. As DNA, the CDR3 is TGCAGTGCCGAACAAGGACAGGGGGCCGATGAGCAGTTCTTC. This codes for CSAEQGQGADEQFF.

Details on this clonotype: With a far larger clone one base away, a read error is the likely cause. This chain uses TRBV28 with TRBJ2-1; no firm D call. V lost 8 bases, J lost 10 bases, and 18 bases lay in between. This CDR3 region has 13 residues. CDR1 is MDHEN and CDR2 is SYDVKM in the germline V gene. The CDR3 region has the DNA TGTGCCAGCCGCGGTCATACGGGCCTCGAGCAGTTCTTC. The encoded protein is CASRGHTGLEQFF.

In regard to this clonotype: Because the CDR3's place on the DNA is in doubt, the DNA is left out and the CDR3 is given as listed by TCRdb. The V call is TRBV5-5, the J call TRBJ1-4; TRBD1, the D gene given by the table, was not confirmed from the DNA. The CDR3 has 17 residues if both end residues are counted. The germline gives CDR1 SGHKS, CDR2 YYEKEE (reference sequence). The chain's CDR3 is CASSTQTGALEKLFFFF.

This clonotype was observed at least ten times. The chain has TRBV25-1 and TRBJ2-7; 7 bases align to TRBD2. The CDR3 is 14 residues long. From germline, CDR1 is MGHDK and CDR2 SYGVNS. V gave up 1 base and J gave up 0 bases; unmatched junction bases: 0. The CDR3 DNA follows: TGTGCCAGCAGTGAATGGGGGGGCTCCTACGAGCAGTACTTC. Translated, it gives CASSEWGGSYEQYF.

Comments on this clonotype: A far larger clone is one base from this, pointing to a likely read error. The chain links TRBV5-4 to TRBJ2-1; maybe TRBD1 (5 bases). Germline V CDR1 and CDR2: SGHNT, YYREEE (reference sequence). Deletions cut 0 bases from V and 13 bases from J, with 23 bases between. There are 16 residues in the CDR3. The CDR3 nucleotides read TGTGCCAGCAGCTTGGATCCAAAGGGGCACCAAGAGACCCAGTTCTTC. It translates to CASSLDPKGHQETQFF.

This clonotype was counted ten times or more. CDR3 DNA: TGTGCCAGCAGCTCCAATAGCGGGGGGGCCGACACCGGGGAGCTGTTTTTT. Translated: CASSSNSGGADTGELFF. The V gene is TRBV7-8, the J gene TRBJ2-2; 11 nucleotides align to TRBD2. V lost 4 bases to trimming and J lost 3 bases; unmatched junction nucleotides: 7. This CDR3 has 17 residues. Germline V gives CDR1 SGHVS, CDR2 FQNEAQ.

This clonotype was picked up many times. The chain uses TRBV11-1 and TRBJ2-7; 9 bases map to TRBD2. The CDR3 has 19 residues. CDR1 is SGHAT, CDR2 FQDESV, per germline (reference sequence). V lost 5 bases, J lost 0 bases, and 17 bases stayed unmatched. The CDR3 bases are TGTGCCAGCAGCCCTATTAGCGGGAGCAATTATACAGGCTCCTACGAGCAGTACTTC. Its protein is CASSPISGSNYTGSYEQYF.

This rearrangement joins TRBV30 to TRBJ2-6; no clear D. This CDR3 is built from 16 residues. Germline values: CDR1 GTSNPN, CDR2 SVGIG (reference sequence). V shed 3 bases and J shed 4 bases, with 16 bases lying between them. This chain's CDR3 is CAWRPAKAPGANVLTF. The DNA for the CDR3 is TGTGCCTGGAGGCCAGCCAAAGCTCCCGGGGCCAACGTCCTGACTTTC. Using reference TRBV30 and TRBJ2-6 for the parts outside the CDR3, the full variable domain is SQTIHQWPATLVQPVGSPLSLECTVEGTSNPNLYWYRQAAGRGLQLLFYSVGIGQISSEVPQNLSASRPQDRQFILSSKKLLLSDSGFYLCAWRPAKAPGANVLTFGAGSRLTVL.

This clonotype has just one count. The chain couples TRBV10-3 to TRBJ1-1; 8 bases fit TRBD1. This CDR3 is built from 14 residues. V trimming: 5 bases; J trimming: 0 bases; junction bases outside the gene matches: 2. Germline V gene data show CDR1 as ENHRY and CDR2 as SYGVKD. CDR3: CAISSQGVNTEAFF. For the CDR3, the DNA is TGTGCCATCAGTTCACAGGGGGTGAACACTGAAGCTTTCTTT.

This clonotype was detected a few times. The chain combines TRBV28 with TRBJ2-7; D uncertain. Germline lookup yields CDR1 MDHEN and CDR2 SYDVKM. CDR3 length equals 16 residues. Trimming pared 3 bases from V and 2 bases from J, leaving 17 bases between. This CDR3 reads CASSLLGNIKTYEQYF. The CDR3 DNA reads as TGTGCCAGCAGTTTGTTAGGGAACATAAAAACCTACGAGCAGTACTTC.

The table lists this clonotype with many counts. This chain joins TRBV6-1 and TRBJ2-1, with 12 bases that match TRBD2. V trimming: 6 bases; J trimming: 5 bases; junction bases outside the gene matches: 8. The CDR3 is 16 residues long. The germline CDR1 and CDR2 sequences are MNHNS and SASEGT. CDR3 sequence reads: CASRHRGLAGHNEQFF. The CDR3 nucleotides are TGTGCCAGCAGGCACAGAGGACTAGCGGGGCACAATGAGCAGTTCTTC.

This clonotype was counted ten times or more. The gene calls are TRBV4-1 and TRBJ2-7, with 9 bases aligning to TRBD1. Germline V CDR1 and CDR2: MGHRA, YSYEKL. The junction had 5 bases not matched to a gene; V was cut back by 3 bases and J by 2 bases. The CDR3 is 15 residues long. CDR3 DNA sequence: TGCGCCAGCAGCCATCCGGGACAGGGAACCTACGAGCAGTACTTC. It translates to CASSHPGQGTYEQYF.